This T cell receptor beta chain was recorded in a study of blood T cell repertoires in COVID-19. Sequencing was performed with immunoSEQ multiplex PCR; in TCRdb, only in-frame clones are kept and a portion is missing. Among tens of thousands of clones listed, around 86% were seen once. A single count supports this clone. The CDR3 contains 17 residues. Germline loops: CDR1 SEHNR, CDR2 FQNEAQ (reference sequence). Between the trimmed V and J ends, which lost 7 bases and 4 bases, there was a span of 23 bases. Specimen: peripheral blood. The chain combines TRBV7-9 with TRBJ1-3; D ambiguous. This sequence originates from a man aged 65 to 79 with acute or convalescent COVID-19. CDR3 DNA: TGTGCCAGCAATTCGAAAGGGCTCACCGCGGGGGGAAACACCATATATTTT. It is translated as CASNSKGLTAGGNTIYF.